This T cell receptor beta chain was sequenced in a study of T-cell reconstitution after alpha-beta-depleted transplantation in children. In its sample, this clonotype was seen a few times. Its specificity is not known. This CDR3 spans 16 amino acids. J was trimmed by 4 bases and V by 5 bases; bases with no gene match: 11. Per the germline V gene, CDR1 is DFQATT and CDR2 is SNEGSKA (reference sequence). Construction of the TCRbeta library involved unique molecular identifiers. MiXCR was run by TCRdb on the PCR reads, yielding one entry per CDR3 protein. The data contain about 76,000 distinct CDR3 sequences, roughly 14% of them singletons. Study-wide results and caveats: One year after transplant, T-cell counts and diversity came mostly from newly produced T cells. For some patients, TCRbeta diversity was high at day 60 because of recipient T cells and thymic progenitors that survived. At around two months after transplant, the alpha-beta T cells were reportedly derived from several hundred expanded clones that came from non-depleted graft cells.

The chain carries TRBV20-1 and TRBJ2-2, with 9 bases that match TRBD2. The material was PBMCs, mostly from graft donor cells, obtained 180 days after TCRalphabeta/CD19-depleted stem cell transplant. This clonotype was obtained from a male patient between 2 and 10 years old who had a stem cell transplant for acute lymphoblastic leukemia, so the T cells may come from the graft donor. CDR3 sequence reads: CSAPDSGSISTGELFF. The CDR3 DNA reads TGCAGTGCTCCAGATAGCGGGAGTATATCCACCGGGGAGCTGTTTTTT.